One sample yielded the 27 T cell receptor beta chains listed below, sequenced in a study of vaccination and CD4 T cells after COVID-19 (dated by TCRdb to 2022 to 2024). Receptor libraries were prepared by PCR. Sequencing relied on an Illumina iSeq 100. At the Johns Hopkins FTIC core, DNA from the cultured CD4+ T cells underwent TCR sequencing with the Oncomine TCR Beta short-read assay. The raw public data were reprocessed by TCRdb itself: fastp quality trimming at Q25, MiXCR clonotype calling, in-frame beta chains only. Each entry merges the rows of one CDR3 protein and shows their most common DNA and genes. Across this sample there are 20,000 or so distinct CDR3 sequences, with around 56% seen only once. The biggest ten clones account for 6% to 8% of the sample. According to the study, the label for this sample's treatment or condition signals: roughly 11-day PBMC culture with coronavirus spike peptide pools or control peptides (ViraFEST assay).

These receptors' targets are unknown. The sequences come from CD4+ T cells from blood, cultured in vitro, collected before SARS-CoV-2 vaccination. Receptor source: a human donor who had recovered from COVID-19.

The CDR3 DNA is TGTGCCAGCGTAGGGACAGGGGGCTCCTACGAGCAGTACTTC. The encoded protein is CASVGTGGSYEQYF. The J gene is TRBJ2-7, the V gene TRBV6-1; 11 bases match TRBD1. Germline CDR1 MNHNS, CDR2 SASEGT. This CDR3 region has 14 residues. J gave up 0 bases and V 8 bases, and 3 bases lay outside the gene matches.

V gene TRBV7-9 combines with J gene TRBJ2-7; possibly TRBD1 for D (6 bases). Germline V lookup: CDR1 SEHNR, CDR2 FQNEAQ (reference sequence). Deletions cut 0 bases from V and 3 bases from J, with 9 bases between. This CDR3 is built from 14 residues. CDR3 amino acids: CASSLAIQGYEQYF. The CDR3 bases are TGTGCCAGCAGCTTAGCGATACAGGGCTACGAGCAGTACTTC. Using reference TRBV7-9 and TRBJ2-7 for the parts outside the CDR3, the full variable domain is DTGVSQNPRHKITKRGQNVTFRCDPISEHNRLYWYRQTLGQGPEFLTYFQNEAQLEKSRLLSDRFSAERPKGSFSTLEIQRTEQGDSAMYLCASSLAIQGYEQYFGPGTRLTVT.

The chain employs TRBV16 and TRBJ2-4; D may match TRBD1 or TRBD2 (5 bases each). The germline V and J ends were trimmed by 0 bases and 16 bases, with 16 bases remaining between them. The CDR3 is made up of 13 amino acids. Germline CDR1 and CDR2: KGHSY and FQNENV. CDR3 loop: CASSQSPQGGPYF. CDR3 nucleotide sequence: TGTGCCAGCAGCCAATCGCCCCAGGGCGGGCCTTACTTC.

In its sample, this clonotype was seen once. V usage is TRBV27 and J usage is TRBJ1-4; D possibly corresponds to TRBD1 (6 bases). The CDR3 totals 15 residues. Trimming shortened V by 5 bases and J by 8 bases, and 18 bases separated the two germline ends. Looked up from germline, CDR1 is MNHEY and CDR2 is SMNVEV (reference sequence). CDR3 region: CASSLKPGHIEKLFF. Here the CDR3 DNA reads TGTGCCAGCAGTCTTAAACCGGGACACATAGAAAAACTGTTTTTT.

This clonotype was recorded once. This chain links TRBV12-3 or TRBV12-4 with TRBJ2-4; maybe TRBD1 (5 bases). The CDR3 is 15 residues long. Trimming shortened V by 4 bases and J by 7 bases, and 17 bases separated the two germline ends. The CDR3, as DNA: TGTGCCAGCAGTTACAGGAGTAATGGCTTCAACATTCAGTACTTC. The encoded protein is CASSYRSNGFNIQYF.

The chain's CDR3 is CASSLRQTYGYTF. Written as DNA, the CDR3 is TGTGCCAGCAGCCTCAGACAGACCTATGGCTACACCTTC. The chain is built from TRBV6-1 and TRBJ1-2; D is perhaps TRBD1 (5 bases). The V gene's germline CDR1 is MNHNS and CDR2 SASEGT. The ends were cut back, 6 bases at V and 4 bases at J, with 12 bases in the middle. The CDR3 is made up of 13 amino acids.

The rearrangement links TRBV27 to TRBJ2-1; 15 positions match TRBD2. CDR3 size: 15 residues. V dropped 5 bases and J dropped 11; count of bases not matched to a gene: 7. In germline, CDR1 is MNHEY, CDR2 SMNVEV (reference sequence). In DNA, the CDR3 is TGTGCCAGCAGTCGGGGACTAGCGGGAGGCCCCAAGCAGTTCTTC. This sequence encodes CASSRGLAGGPKQFF.

The chain links TRBV6-2 or TRBV6-3 to TRBJ2-1; 7 bases are shared with TRBD2. CDR1 MNHEY and CDR2 SVGEGT come from the germline V gene. V lost 7 bases and J lost 0; bases outside the gene matches: 9. This CDR3 is built from 16 residues. This CDR3 reads CASNQSGTASYNEQFF. CDR3 DNA sequence: TGTGCCAGCAACCAAAGCGGGACGGCCTCCTACAATGAGCAGTTCTTC.

This clonotype came up a few times. The CDR3 region has the DNA TGTGCCAGCATGGGCGTAGGTCTAGCGGGGTACCGGGGGGGCACAGATACGCAGTATTTT. It yields the protein CASMGVGLAGYRGGTDTQYF. This rearrangement joins TRBV28 to TRBJ2-3, with 9 bases identical to TRBD2. The CDR3 spans 20 residues. After removal of 7 bases from V and 1 base from J, the junction contained 21 bases not matched to a gene. Germline V gene sequence: CDR1 MDHEN, CDR2 SYDVKM. The complete variable domain, with remaining parts taken from reference TRBV28 and TRBJ2-3, reads DVKVTQSSRYLVKRTGEKVFLECVQDMDHENMFWYRQDPGLGLRLIYFSYDVKMKEKGDIPEGYSVSREKKERFSLILESASTNQTSMYLCASMGVGLAGYRGGTDTQYFGPGTRLTVL.

This clonotype was observed a handful of times. This rearrangement joins TRBV20-1 to TRBJ1-5, with unresolved D. The length of the CDR3 is 15 residues. Trimming shortened V by 0 bases and J by 3 bases, and 12 bases separated the two germline ends. Germline CDR1 and CDR2: DFQATT and SNEGSKA (reference sequence). The CDR3 DNA follows: TGCAGTGCTAGAGACTACAAACAAGTCAATCAGCCCCAGCATTTT. It is translated as CSARDYKQVNQPQHF.

The chain carries TRBV6-2 or TRBV6-3 and TRBJ1-1; D is unclear. V lost 6 bases and J 2 bases, leaving 4 bases between the germline ends. Germline V gives CDR1 MNHEY, CDR2 SVGEGT. This CDR3 has 11 residues. Written as DNA, the CDR3 is TGTGCCAGCAGCCATAACACTGAAGCTTTCTTT. Its protein is CASSHNTEAFF.

J is TRBJ2-3 and V is TRBV24-1, with D possibly being TRBD2 (6 bases). Between the trimmed V and J ends, which lost 0 bases and 4 bases, there was a span of 10 bases. Germline V gives CDR1 KGHDR, CDR2 SFDVKD. The CDR3 extends over 15 amino acids. The chain's CDR3 is CATSDLLDYPDTQYF. The CDR3 nucleotides are TGTGCCACCAGTGATTTGTTGGACTACCCAGATACGCAGTATTTT.

V and J are TRBV12-3 or TRBV12-4 and TRBJ1-5, with D perhaps TRBD1 (6 bases). Trimming removed 2 bases from V and 3 bases from J, with 8 bases in between. The CDR3 is 14 residues long. The CDR3 DNA follows: TGTGCCAGCAGTTTATGGGACAACAATCAGCCCCAGCATTTT. Translation: CASSLWDNNQPQHF.

This clonotype was found once. V gene TRBV5-4 combines with J gene TRBJ2-7; perhaps TRBD2 as D (6 bases). Trimming removed 0 bases at V and 2 bases at J, with 9 bases between. This CDR3 region has 14 residues. Per the germline V gene, CDR1 is SGHNT and CDR2 is YYREEE (reference sequence). As DNA, the CDR3 is TGTGCCAGCAGCTTGGAGACTAGTCCCTACGAGCAGTACTTC. This encodes CASSLETSPYEQYF.

This chain's CDR3 is CSARPRRSRSYNEQFF. The CDR3 nucleotides read TGCAGTGCTAGACCTAGGCGGTCCCGCTCCTACAATGAGCAGTTCTTC. This chain joins TRBV20-1 and TRBJ2-1; unclear D gene. The CDR3 runs to 16 residues. V was trimmed by 2 bases and J by 0 bases, leaving 14 bases between them. The germline V gene has CDR1 DFQATT and CDR2 SNEGSKA (reference sequence).

The rearrangement uses TRBV6-1 and TRBJ1-5, with TRBD1 matching over 8 bases. The CDR3 has 13 amino acids. V was pared by 6 bases and J by 7 bases, with 5 bases of the junction left unmatched. CDR1 is MNHNS, CDR2 SASEGT, per germline. Here the CDR3 DNA reads TGTGCCAGCAGAGGACAGGGTGGACAGCCCCAGCATTTT. Amino acids: CASRGQGGQPQHF.

CDR3 protein: CSAQGTSGNIYNEQFF. CDR3 DNA sequence: TGCAGTGCTCAAGGGACTAGCGGGAACATATACAATGAGCAGTTCTTC. The chain employs TRBV20-1 and TRBJ2-1; 13 bases align to TRBD2. In germline, CDR1 is DFQATT, CDR2 SNEGSKA (reference sequence). The CDR3 runs 16 residues. V lost 5 bases to trimming and J lost 4 bases; unmatched junction nucleotides: 8.

The chain recombines TRBV27 with TRBJ2-7; D possibly corresponds to TRBD1 (6 bases). The germline gives CDR1 MNHEY, CDR2 SMNVEV (reference sequence). V lost 5 bases to trimming and J lost 3 bases, with 26 bases between them. The CDR3 runs 18 residues. The DNA of the CDR3 is TGTGCCAGCAGTCCGATAGACAGGCTTGGGTCGGATCGCTACGAGCAGTACTTC. This sequence encodes CASSPIDRLGSDRYEQYF.

This chain connects TRBV6-2 or TRBV6-3 to TRBJ1-4; D gene ambiguous. Germline V lookup: CDR1 MNHEY, CDR2 SVGEGT. The V end lost 2 bases, the J end lost 7 bases, and 8 bases lay between the germline ends. The CDR3 has 13 amino acids. As DNA, the CDR3 is TGTGCCAGCAGTTACCCCTCGTCTGAAAAACTGTTTTTT. As protein: CASSYPSSEKLFF.

Comment on this clonotype: This may be a read error, as it is one base from a much larger clone. The chain carries TRBV24-1 and TRBJ1-5; D is uncertain. The CDR3 sequence is 11 residues long. Germline V gene lookup returns CDR1 KGHDR and CDR2 SFDVKD. The CDR3 is CATGDDQPQHF. The CDR3 coding sequence is TGTGCCACCGGTGATGATCAGCCCCAGCATTTT.

This clonotype has more than one count but fewer than ten. The V and J genes are TRBV6-5 and TRBJ2-3; 14 nucleotides match TRBD2. The V gene end was trimmed by 0 bases and the J gene end by 1 base; junction bases not matched to a gene: 3. Germline assignment: CDR1 MNHEY and CDR2 SVGAGI. The CDR3 extends over 18 amino acids. CDR3 in amino acids: CASSYSSGLAGGTDTQYF. In DNA, the CDR3 is TGTGCCAGCAGTTACTCATCGGGACTAGCGGGAGGCACAGATACGCAGTATTTT.

The chain couples TRBV20-1 to TRBJ2-3; D gene unclear. The CDR3 extends over 8 amino acids. The V end lost 0 bases, the J end lost 14 bases, and 3 bases lay between the germline ends. Germline CDR1 and CDR2: DFQATT and SNEGSKA (reference sequence). CDR3 in DNA: TGCAGTGCTAGAGATCGGTATTTT. This codes for CSARDRYF.

The rearrangement links TRBV18 to TRBJ1-1, with 10 bases identical to TRBD1. The CDR3 is 15 residues long. With V trimmed by 4 bases and J by 1 base, 3 bases remained unmatched. Germline loops: CDR1 KGHSH, CDR2 LQKENI. CDR3 loop: CASSQRQGANTEAFF. CDR3 sequence (DNA): TGTGCCAGCTCACAAAGACAGGGGGCGAACACTGAAGCTTTCTTT.

This sequence joins TRBV10-3 and TRBJ2-5, with D unclear. The CDR3 is 13 amino acids. Germline values: CDR1 ENHRY, CDR2 SYGVKD. V was cut by 5 bases and J by 2 bases, with 9 bases left in between. The CDR3 nucleotides are TGTGCCATCAGTCTTGCAGTACAAGAGACCCAGTACTTC. Protein product: CAISLAVQETQYF.

The rearrangement joins TRBV6-2 or TRBV6-3 to TRBJ2-1, with TRBD2 matching over 7 bases. CDR1 is MNHEY, CDR2 SVGEGT, per germline. Trimming at V came to 3 bases and at J to 4 bases, leaving 3 bases not matched to a gene. The CDR3 spans 14 residues. In nucleotides, the CDR3 is TGTGCCAGCAGTTATGCGGGAGAGTACAATGAGCAGTTCTTC. It encodes CASSYAGEYNEQFF.

The sample holds a few counts of this clonotype. The CDR3 loop reads CASSRGTAISYEQYF. As DNA, the CDR3 is TGTGCCAGCAGTCGTGGAACAGCGATATCCTACGAGCAGTACTTC. The J gene is TRBJ2-7, the V gene TRBV28, with D hard to call. Trimming removed 5 bases at V and 1 base at J, with 15 bases between. CDR3 length: 15 residues. The germline V gene has CDR1 MDHEN and CDR2 SYDVKM.

For the CDR3, the DNA is TGTGCCAGCAGTTTCGGGCTTTGGGGCTACGAGCAGTACTTC. Its translation is CASSFGLWGYEQYF. The chain is built from TRBV27 and TRBJ2-7, with D unclear. The germline gives CDR1 MNHEY, CDR2 SMNVEV (reference sequence). CDR3 length: 14 amino acids. V gave up 3 bases and J gave up 3 bases, with 12 bases separating them.